This T cell receptor beta chain was recorded in a study of untreated major depressive disorder. The method was immunoSEQ multiplex PCR; TCRdb's version includes in-frame clones alone and lacks a portion of them. The table includes about 19,000 clones, about 92% detected once. Enrichment usually gave about 95% pure CD4+ T cells. Per germline, CDR1 WNHNN and CDR2 SYGVQD (reference sequence). The length of the CDR3 is 13 residues. V was cut by 6 bases and J by 4 bases, with 10 bases left in between. Study-level results: The sequencing tests were limited to three preselected Vbeta families. TRBV25-01 and TRBV02-01 usage differences were not statistically significant. CD4+ T cells from depressed patients used TRBV05-01 (Vbeta 5.1) more often than controls.

To note about this clone: Its antigen remains unknown.

This receptor was identified in a woman between 35 and 50 years old with major depressive disorder. V gene TRBV10-1 combines with J gene TRBJ2-1, with a tentative D call TRBD2 (6 bases). Sequencing was performed on CD4+ T cells from PBMCs. The CDR3 DNA is TGCGCCAGCAGCGTAGCGGTATACAATGAGCAGTTCTTC. It specifies CASSVAVYNEQFF.